This T cell receptor (beta chain) was observed in a study of control samples from healthy donors and cancer patients. Measured with immunoSEQ multiplex PCR; TCRdb has only the in-frame clones, and not every one. The sample has 100,000 to 150,000 clones, around 93% seen once. This CDR3 has 15 amino acids. V lost 5 bases and J lost 3, with 17 bases in between. Per germline, CDR1 SEHNR and CDR2 FQNEAQ (reference sequence). This chain joins TRBV7-9 and TRBJ2-7; the D gene is possibly TRBD1 (6 bases). The TCR originated in a man younger than 35 in good health. Material for sequencing was blood. DNA for the CDR3: TGTGCCAGCAGCGGGATGACAGGCTCCCTCTACGAGCAGTACTTC. It is translated as CASSGMTGSLYEQYF.